Listed here are 9 T cell receptor beta chains from one sample, sequenced in a study of T cell repertoires in cytomegalovirus infection. These receptors' targets are unknown. Each CDR3 protein is one row after TCRdb ran MiXCR on the reads. The table lists hundreds of thousands of distinct CDR3 sequences, 30% to 35% of them singletons. Source: cultured CD8+ T cells from PBMCs, taken from culture after CMV antigen stimulation. The receptor set was obtained from a human donor in good health (CMV status not recorded). Some clones in this sample may be carry-over from other donors' samples.

V is TRBV6-2 or TRBV6-3 and J is TRBJ1-1; no clear D gene. Deletions cut 2 bases from V and 1 base from J, with 8 bases between. The V gene's germline CDR1 is MNHEY and CDR2 SVGEGT. This CDR3 is built from 14 residues. In DNA form, the CDR3 reads TGTGCCAGCAGTTACGGGATTTCGAACACTGAAGCTTTCTTT. It encodes CASSYGISNTEAFF.

This clonotype appeared a few times. This sequence joins TRBV20-1 and TRBJ2-5, with D unresolved. Trimming cost V 0 bases and J 7 bases, with 15 bases left between them. Germline values: CDR1 DFQATT, CDR2 SNEGSKA (reference sequence). The CDR3 loop spans 14 amino acids. Here the CDR3 DNA reads TGCAGTGCTAGAGATTATGAATCCCGGAGGACCCAGTACTTC. It specifies CSARDYESRRTQYF.

This clonotype has a handful of counts. This chain joins TRBV7-6 and TRBJ1-1; D possibly corresponds to TRBD1 (6 bases). There are 16 residues in the CDR3. V shed 1 base and J shed 2 bases, with 14 bases lying between them. CDR1 is SGHVS, CDR2 FNYEAQ, per germline. CDR3 amino acids: CASSLEEGTLNTEAFF. The CDR3 DNA is TGTGCCAGCAGCTTAGAGGAGGGGACACTTAACACTGAAGCTTTCTTT. The variable domain in full, with the rest retrieved from reference TRBV7-6 and TRBJ1-1, is GAGVSQSPRYKVTKRGQDVALRCDPISGHVSLYWYRQALGQGPEFLTYFNYEAQQDKSGLPNDRFSAERPEGSISTLTIQRTEQRDSAMYRCASSLEEGTLNTEAFFGQGTRLTVV.

This clonotype occurred many times. This chain's CDR3 is CASSPPGQGVGTDTQYF. CDR3 bases: TGTGCCAGCAGCCCTCCGGGACAGGGAGTGGGCACAGATACGCAGTATTTT. The rearrangement links TRBV7-6 to TRBJ2-3; TRBD1 matches at 9 bases. The CDR3 sequence is 17 residues long. CDR1 and CDR2 from the germline V gene are SGHVS and FNYEAQ. V dropped 5 bases and J dropped 1; count of bases not matched to a gene: 10.

The chain recombines TRBV25-1 with TRBJ2-7, with TRBD1 matching 9 bases. Looked up from germline, CDR1 is MGHDK and CDR2 is SYGVNS. V was pared by 6 bases and J by 6 bases, with 9 bases of the junction left unmatched. This CDR3 region has 14 residues. The CDR3 DNA is TGTGCCAGCAGGAACTCGGGACAGGGAAGCGAGCAGTACGTC. As protein: CASRNSGQGSEQYV.

In its sample, this clonotype was seen many times. The chain couples TRBV7-2 to TRBJ1-5; weak D call: TRBD1 (5 bases). The germline V gene encodes CDR1 SGHTA and CDR2 FQGNSA. There are 15 residues in the CDR3. V shed 1 base and J shed 4 bases, with 11 bases lying between them. CDR3 region: CASSLDGTANQPQHF. In DNA form, the CDR3 reads TGTGCCAGCAGCTTAGACGGGACCGCGAATCAGCCCCAGCATTTT.

This clonotype occurred a few times. This rearrangement joins TRBV6-5 to TRBJ2-3, with 9 bases lining up with TRBD1. The germline gives CDR1 MNHEY, CDR2 SVGAGI. Unmatched junction bases numbered 6, after V lost 5 bases and J lost 0 bases. The CDR3 sequence is 16 residues long. The CDR3 is CASSPTGTGSTDTQYF. CDR3 nucleotides: TGTGCCAGCAGTCCAACCGGGACAGGGAGCACAGATACGCAGTATTTT.

This clonotype was seen ten or more times. The chain has TRBV12-3 or TRBV12-4 and TRBJ1-4, with 12 bases aligning to TRBD1. Trimming took 4 bases from V and 6 from J; bases not matched to a gene: 3. This CDR3 comprises 15 residues. The CDR3 protein is CASSSGTGGDEKLFF. CDR3 DNA sequence: TGTGCCAGCAGTTCCGGGACAGGGGGCGATGAAAAACTGTTTTTT.

This chain uses TRBV19 with TRBJ2-1; D remains unclear. V lost 3 bases, J lost 5 bases, and 17 bases lay in between. The germline V gene has CDR1 LNHDA and CDR2 SQIVND (reference sequence). The CDR3 contains 16 residues. The DNA for the CDR3 is TGTGCCAGTAGTATTTATGATGGTCTAGTCGACAATGAGCAGTTCTTC. This gives the protein CASSIYDGLVDNEQFF.